This T cell receptor beta chain was recovered during a study of graft-versus-host responses after intestinal transplantation. Study context: Recipients underwent multivisceral, liver-intestinal, or isolated intestinal transplants. For two to four years after anti-thymocyte globulin induction, all recipients took tacrolimus and steroids.

On this clone itself: Its antigen is not identified.

In germline, CDR1 is SGHRS, CDR2 YFSETQ. This CDR3 contains 16 residues. V was pared by 4 bases and J by 0 bases, with 16 bases between. Study conclusions and caveats: Ileal or blood samples showed some GvH clones first, and such clones were also found in recipient marrow.

Clones were read by immunoSEQ multiplex PCR, and TCRdb kept only the in-frame ones, dropping some. The sample has just under 90,000 clones, less than 90% seen once. The sample was unstimulated CD8+ T cells sorted from spleen or lymph node cells, taken before intestinal transplant. This clonotype was obtained from a human donor who received an intestinal transplant. The chain has TRBV5-1 and TRBJ1-2, with a weak D call TRBD1 (5 bases). CDR3 in DNA: TGCGCCAGCAGCCCTCTAGGACACCTTCCTAACTATGGCTACACCTTC. Residues: CASSPLGHLPNYGYTF.